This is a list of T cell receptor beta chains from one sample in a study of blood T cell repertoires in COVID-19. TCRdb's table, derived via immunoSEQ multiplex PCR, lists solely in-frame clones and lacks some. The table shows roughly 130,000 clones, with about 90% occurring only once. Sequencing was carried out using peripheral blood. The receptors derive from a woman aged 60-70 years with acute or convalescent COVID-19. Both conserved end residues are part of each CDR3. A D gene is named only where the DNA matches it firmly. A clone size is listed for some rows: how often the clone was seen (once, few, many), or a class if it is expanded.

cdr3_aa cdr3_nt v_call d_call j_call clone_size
CASTGQGGQPQHF TGTGCCAGCACGGGACAGGGAGGTCAGCCCCAGCATTTT TRBV6-5 TRBD1 TRBJ1-5 -
CASSPPILAGGNTGELFF TGTGCCAGCTCACCACCAATTCTTGCGGGAGGAAACACCGGGGAGCTGTTTTTT TRBV18 TRBD2 TRBJ2-2 -
CASSPRRASGRAAYNEQFF TGTGCCAGCAGCCCCCGGCGGGCTAGCGGGAGGGCCGCCTACAATGAGCAGTTCTTC TRBV14 TRBD2 TRBJ2-1 -
CASRDRKGSVTLHF TGTGCCAGCAGGGACAGGAAAGGGAGTGTAACCCTCCACTTT TRBV5-6 TRBD1 TRBJ1-6 -
CASVEGPSYNEQFF TGTGCCAGCGTTGAGGGCCCCTCCTACAATGAGCAGTTCTTC TRBV2 - TRBJ2-1 -
CASSDTGAPIEQFF TGTGCCAGCAGTGATACGGGAGCCCCCATTGAGCAGTTCTTC TRBV6-1 - TRBJ2-1 -
CASSKSRVVTETQYF TGTGCCAGTAGTAAATCCCGGGTGGTTACAGAGACCCAGTACTTC TRBV19 - TRBJ2-5 -
CASSPSVAGATDTQYF TGTGCCAGCAGCCCATCAGTAGCGGGAGCCACAGATACGCAGTATTTT TRBV13 TRBD2 TRBJ2-3 -
CASGTGSSYGYTF TGCGCCAGCGGGACAGGGTCCTCGTATGGCTACACCTTC TRBV10-2 TRBD1 TRBJ1-2 -
CASNNLGGQETQYF TGTGCCAGCAACAACTTAGGGGGTCAAGAGACCCAGTACTTC TRBV28 - TRBJ2-5 once
CASSQGLGTEAFF TGTGCCAGTAGTCAGGGGCTAGGCACTGAAGCTTTCTTT TRBV19 - TRBJ1-1 once
CASSQDLREGLDEQFF TGCGCCAGCAGCCAAGATTTGCGGGAGGGCCTTGATGAGCAGTTCTTC TRBV4-1 TRBD2 TRBJ2-1 -
CASSSLTSGRFNEQFF TGTGCCAGCAGTTCACTGACTAGCGGGAGGTTTAATGAGCAGTTCTTC TRBV6-6 TRBD2 TRBJ2-1 once
CASSLAPETDTQYF TGCGCCAGCAGCTTGGCCCCGGAGACAGATACGCAGTATTTT TRBV5-1 - TRBJ2-3 once
CASSMGKQYF TGTGCCAGTAGTATGGGCAAGCAGTACTTC TRBV19 - TRBJ2-7 -
CASSSSTGNYGYTF TGTGCCAGCAGTTCCTCTACAGGGAACTATGGCTACACCTTC TRBV6-5 - TRBJ1-2 -